This TCR beta chain was captured by sequencing in a study of blood T cells in healthy people across ages. At least 5.5 micrograms of total RNA were extracted per sample. It was with a sample-barcoded 5' primer and a J-beta primer mix that a second PCR of about 6 to 12 cycles was run. Each cDNA molecule, via a template-switch adaptor with 12 random nucleotides, was tagged. Using its own MiXCR run on the 5' RACE reads, TCRdb lists one record per CDR3 protein. The sample lists roughly 2 million distinct CDR3 sequences, approximately 50% occurring once. This CDR3 region has 13 residues. V lost 8 bases to trimming and J lost 9 bases, with 19 bases between them.

The TCR was taken from a woman aged 40-49 years in good health. The chain joins TRBV12-3 or TRBV12-4 to TRBJ1-2; possibly TRBD1 for D (6 bases). Sequencing was performed on blood. CDR3 bases: TGTGCCAGCGATCGGGGGGCAGCCAGCCGCTACACCTTC. Its protein is CASDRGAASRYTF.